This entry describes one T cell receptor beta chain. This table comes from immunoSEQ multiplex PCR, and its TCRdb copy is limited to in-frame clones, with some not included. The repertoire holds approximately 19,000 clones, with around nine tenths as singletons. The data are from a study of PD-L1 blockade in urothelial cancer. Per the germline V gene, CDR1 is SGHNT and CDR2 is YYREEE (reference sequence). The CDR3 has 14 residues. Trimming stripped 2 bases from V and 7 bases from J, with 14 bases between. Specified time point: pretreatment peripheral blood. The origin of this receptor is a man in his sixties or seventies with urothelial cancer. The V call is TRBV5-4, the J call TRBJ2-3; D gene ambiguous. The sample consisted of PBMCs, taken around atezolizumab (anti-PD-L1) treatment. CDR3 sequence: CASSLDQRSNTQYF. The CDR3 DNA is TGTGCCAGCAGCTTAGACCAGCGTTCAAATACGCAGTATTTT.